The present T cell receptor beta chain was sequenced within a study of regulatory T cells in long-lasting Graves disease. iRepertoire HTBI primers and Arm-PCR of CDR3 regions built TCR beta libraries. Using its own MiXCR run on the multiplex PCR reads, TCRdb lists one record per CDR3 protein. The sample carries 400,000 to 500,000 distinct CDR3 sequences, about a sixth recorded once. Regarding time point: newly diagnosed GD, antithyroid drugs for less than 3 months. Scientists built the TCR library using RNA that was extracted from PBMCs. Germline V gene sequence: CDR1 DFQATT, CDR2 SNEGSKA (reference sequence). This CDR3 contains 14 residues. With 1 base removed from V and 3 bases from J, the gap between germline ends came to 10 bases. The same specimen was also included in a second study, on T cells in Graves' hyperthyroidism and ophthalmopathy.

The chain uses TRBV20-1 and TRBJ2-1, with D possibly being TRBD1 or TRBD2 (5 bases each). This TCR came from a young woman with Graves disease. Here the sequenced sample was peripheral blood mononuclear cells (PBMCs), taken at new diagnosis, from a patient treated with antithyroid drugs. The CDR3 nucleotides are TGCAGTGCTAGAGGGGGGAAGGTCTACAATGAGCAGTTCTTC. It translates to CSARGGKVYNEQFF.